Shown below are 10 T cell receptor beta chains from a single sample sequenced in a study of T-cell reconstitution after alpha-beta-depleted transplantation in children. Unique molecular identifiers were used in preparing the TCRbeta library. TCRdb processed the PCR reads anew with MiXCR; each CDR3 protein has one entry. The data show 400,000 to 500,000 distinct CDR3 sequences, with around 9.9% seen just once and 4.5% to 7% held by the top ten. Source: PBMCs from the stem cell graft donor, taken from the stem cell graft. The receptors were sampled from a human donor who donated a stem cell graft to a child with acute myeloid leukemia.

The chain recombines TRBV10-1 with TRBJ2-5; unclear D gene. Germline V lookup: CDR1 WNHNN, CDR2 SYGVQD (reference sequence). The germline V and J ends were trimmed by 4 bases and 5 bases, with 14 bases remaining between them. The length of the CDR3 is 14 residues. CDR3 residues: CASSGKGREETQYF. In nucleotides, the CDR3 is TGCGCCAGCAGTGGGAAGGGAAGAGAGGAGACCCAGTACTTC.

This clonotype appeared a few times. V usage is TRBV10-3 and J usage is TRBJ2-5, with D perhaps assigned TRBD1 or TRBD2 (5 bases each). The CDR3 runs 12 residues. V lost 10 bases and J lost 2, with 11 bases in between. The germline gives CDR1 ENHRY, CDR2 SYGVKD. Written as DNA, the CDR3 is TGTGCCACTACAGAGGGGCAAGAGACCCAGTACTTC. This codes for CATTEGQETQYF.

The chain is built from TRBV12-3 or TRBV12-4 and TRBJ1-4, with D unresolved. V shed 5 bases and J shed 7 bases, with 17 bases lying between them. This CDR3 region has 15 residues. This chain's CDR3 is CASSAHSGEGEKLFF. CDR3 bases: TGTGCCAGCAGTGCCCACAGCGGAGAGGGTGAAAAACTGTTTTTT.

This clonotype was picked up a small number of times. The chain combines TRBV20-1 with TRBJ2-7; D perhaps matches TRBD2 (5 bases). Trimming took off 6 bases at V and 2 bases at J, with 11 bases between the two ends. The CDR3 loop spans 12 amino acids. CDR1 and CDR2 from the germline V gene are DFQATT and SNEGSKA (reference sequence). CDR3 residues: CSALRGTYEQYV. The DNA for the CDR3 is TGCAGTGCCCTCCGGGGTACCTACGAGCAGTACGTC.

This clonotype has just a few counts. The DNA of the CDR3 is TGCGCCAGCAGCATGGACACCCCGTTAGGGGCTTTCTTT. This codes for CASSMDTPLGAFF. The rearrangement uses TRBV5-1 and TRBJ1-1, with TRBD1 as a possible D gene (5 bases). This CDR3 contains 13 residues. V lost 4 bases, J lost 11 bases, and 18 bases lay in between. Per germline, CDR1 SGHRS and CDR2 YFSETQ.

This clonotype was observed a few times. V gene TRBV27 combines with J gene TRBJ2-7; tentative D call: TRBD1 (6 bases). In germline, CDR1 is MNHEY, CDR2 SMNVEV (reference sequence). Trimming shortened V by 6 bases and J by 3 bases, and 15 bases separated the two germline ends. The CDR3 is 14 amino acids. CDR3 in amino acids: CASSPGHQYYEQYF. The CDR3 DNA reads TGTGCCAGCAGCCCGGGACACCAGTACTACGAGCAGTACTTC.

J is TRBJ1-1 and V is TRBV7-2, with D maybe TRBD1 (6 bases). CDR1 is SGHTA and CDR2 is FQGNSA in the germline V gene. This CDR3 spans 17 amino acids. Trimming removed 3 bases at V and 6 bases at J, with 23 bases between. CDR3 sequence: CASSFVNRRGGDPEAFF. CDR3 DNA sequence: TGTGCCAGCAGCTTTGTTAACCGTAGGGGGGGGGACCCTGAAGCTTTCTTT.

This clonotype was found a few times. CDR3 sequence (DNA): TGTGCCAGCAGCCCCCCGTACGACGGGAACACCATATATTTT. Protein: CASSPPYDGNTIYF. The chain combines TRBV9 with TRBJ1-3; D not resolved. Germline V CDR1 and CDR2: SGDLS, YYNGEE. The CDR3 has 14 amino acids. With 4 bases removed from V and 7 bases from J, the gap between germline ends came to 15 bases.

V and J are TRBV19 and TRBJ2-1, with 8 positions matching TRBD2. Trimming at V came to 6 bases and at J to 7 bases, leaving 8 bases not matched to a gene. Germline V gives CDR1 LNHDA, CDR2 SQIVND (reference sequence). This CDR3 is built from 14 residues. The CDR3 is CASSRGGPVNEQFF. The CDR3 coding sequence is TGTGCCAGTAGCCGCGGGGGGCCGGTAAATGAGCAGTTCTTC.

CDR3 coding DNA: TGTGCCAGCAGTTTTGGTCAGCTGTTCTACGAGCAGTACGTC. Its protein is CASSFGQLFYEQYV. V usage is TRBV27 and J usage is TRBJ2-7; no clear D gene. The CDR3 totals 14 residues. Trimming took 3 bases from V and 3 from J, leaving 12 bases between them. From germline, CDR1 is MNHEY and CDR2 SMNVEV (reference sequence).